This TCR beta chain was identified in a study of beta chain features in type 1 diabetes. Study findings and constraints: Among patients, naive, central memory and Treg TCRB repertoires appeared more similar than among healthy donors. All four CD4+ subsets of Type 1 diabetes patients contained TCRB CDR3s that were moderately but significantly shorter.

A single heparinised draw of approximately 100 mL on average was taken per donor. As concerns this clone: The target antigen is unknown. At the DNA level, this CDR3 is encoded by other sequences in the same sample as well.

Expressed TCRB transcripts were sequenced because the entire RNA isolate underwent reverse transcription. The data were produced by immunoSEQ multiplex PCR, yet TCRdb's version contains in-frame clones alone and is incomplete. The table has hundreds of thousands of clones, over 11% seen once. The sample taken for sequencing was naive CD4+ T cells from blood. The receptor was isolated from a man in his thirties or forties in good health.

CDR3 nucleotide sequence: TGTGCCAGCAGTGCGTTCAATGAGCAGTTCTTC. This codes for CASSAFNEQFF. The chain employs TRBV7-2 and TRBJ2-1; D uncertain. Trimming pared 6 bases from V and 6 bases from J, leaving 6 bases between. Germline lookup yields CDR1 SGHTA and CDR2 FQGNSA. The CDR3 is 11 residues long.